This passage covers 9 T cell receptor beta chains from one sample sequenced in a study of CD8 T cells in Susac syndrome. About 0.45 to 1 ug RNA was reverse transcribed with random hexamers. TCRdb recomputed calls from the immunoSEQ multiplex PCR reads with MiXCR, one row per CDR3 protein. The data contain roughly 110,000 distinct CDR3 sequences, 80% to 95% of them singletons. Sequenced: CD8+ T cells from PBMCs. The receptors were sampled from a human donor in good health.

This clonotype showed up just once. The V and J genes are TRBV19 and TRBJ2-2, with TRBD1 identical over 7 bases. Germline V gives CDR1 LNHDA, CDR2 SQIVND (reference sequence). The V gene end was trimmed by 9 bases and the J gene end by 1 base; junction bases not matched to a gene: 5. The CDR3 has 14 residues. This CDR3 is CASSTGLNTGELFF. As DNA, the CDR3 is TGTGCCAGCTCGACAGGGCTGAACACCGGGGAGCTGTTTTTT.

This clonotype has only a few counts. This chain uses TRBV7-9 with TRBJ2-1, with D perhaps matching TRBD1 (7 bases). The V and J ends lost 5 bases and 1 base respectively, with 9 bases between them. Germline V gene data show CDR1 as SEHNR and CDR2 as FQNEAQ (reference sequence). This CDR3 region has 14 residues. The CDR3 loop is CASSQGGSYNEQFF. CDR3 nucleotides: TGTGCCAGCAGCCAGGGGGGTTCCTACAATGAGCAGTTCTTC.

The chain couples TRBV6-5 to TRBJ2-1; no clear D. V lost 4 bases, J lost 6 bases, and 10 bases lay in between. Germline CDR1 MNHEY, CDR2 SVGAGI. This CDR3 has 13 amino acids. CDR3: CASSLHRSNEQFF. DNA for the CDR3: TGTGCCAGCAGTTTACACCGGAGCAATGAGCAGTTCTTC.

The CDR3 protein is CASSGDRVWAFF. The CDR3, as DNA: TGTGCCAGCAGTGGGGACAGGGTTTGGGCTTTCTTT. This chain joins TRBV2 and TRBJ1-1, with TRBD1 matching over 9 bases. CDR1 and CDR2 (germline): SNHLY, FYNNEI. Trimming took 4 bases from V and 11 from J; bases not matched to a gene: 5. The CDR3 consists of 12 residues.

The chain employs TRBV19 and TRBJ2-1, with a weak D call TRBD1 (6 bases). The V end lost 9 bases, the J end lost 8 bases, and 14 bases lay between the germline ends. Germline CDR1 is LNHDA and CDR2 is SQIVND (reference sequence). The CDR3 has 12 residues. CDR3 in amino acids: CASGQFFDEQFF. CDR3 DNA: TGTGCCAGCGGACAGTTTTTCGATGAGCAGTTCTTC. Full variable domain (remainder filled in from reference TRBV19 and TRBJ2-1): DGGITQSPKYLFRKEGQNVTLSCEQNLNHDAMYWYRQDPGQGLRLIYYSQIVNDFQKGDIAEGYSVSREKKESFPLTVTSAQKNPTAFYLCASGQFFDEQFFGPGTRLTVL.

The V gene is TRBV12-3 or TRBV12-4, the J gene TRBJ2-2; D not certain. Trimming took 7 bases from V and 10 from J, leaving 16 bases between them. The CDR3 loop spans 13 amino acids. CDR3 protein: CASTEVDSVELFF. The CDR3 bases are TGTGCCAGCACAGAAGTAGATTCCGTGGAGCTGTTTTTT.

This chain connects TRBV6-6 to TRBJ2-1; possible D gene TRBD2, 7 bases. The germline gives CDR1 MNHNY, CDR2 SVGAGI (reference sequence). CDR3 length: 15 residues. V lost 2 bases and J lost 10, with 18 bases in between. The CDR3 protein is CASSYGGGGSDEQFF. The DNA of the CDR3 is TGTGCCAGCAGTTACGGGGGGGGCGGGTCAGACGAGCAGTTCTTC.

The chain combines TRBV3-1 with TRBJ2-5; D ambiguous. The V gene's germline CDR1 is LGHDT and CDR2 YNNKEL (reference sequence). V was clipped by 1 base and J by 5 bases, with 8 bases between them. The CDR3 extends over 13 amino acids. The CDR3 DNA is TGTGCCAGCAGCCAAGTTATCAGTGAGACCCAGTACTTC. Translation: CASSQVISETQYF.

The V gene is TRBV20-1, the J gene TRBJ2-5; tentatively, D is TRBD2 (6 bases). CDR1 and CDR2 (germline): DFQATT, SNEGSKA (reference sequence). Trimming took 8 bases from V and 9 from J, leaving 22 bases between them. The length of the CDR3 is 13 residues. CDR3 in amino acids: CSPDIAGWEAQYF. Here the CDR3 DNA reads TGCAGTCCAGATATCGCGGGATGGGAGGCCCAGTACTTC.